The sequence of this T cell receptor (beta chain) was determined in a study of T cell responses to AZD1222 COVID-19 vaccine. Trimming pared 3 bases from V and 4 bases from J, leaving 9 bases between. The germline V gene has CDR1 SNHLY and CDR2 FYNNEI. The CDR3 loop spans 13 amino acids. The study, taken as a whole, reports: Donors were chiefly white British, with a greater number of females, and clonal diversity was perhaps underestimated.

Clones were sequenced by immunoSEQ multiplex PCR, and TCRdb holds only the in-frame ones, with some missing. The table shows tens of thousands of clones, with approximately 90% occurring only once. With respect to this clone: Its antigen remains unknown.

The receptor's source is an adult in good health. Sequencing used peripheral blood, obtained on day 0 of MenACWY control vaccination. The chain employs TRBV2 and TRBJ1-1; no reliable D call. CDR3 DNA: TGTGCCAGCAGTGAGCGCGGTGGCACTGAAGCTTTCTTT. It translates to CASSERGGTEAFF.